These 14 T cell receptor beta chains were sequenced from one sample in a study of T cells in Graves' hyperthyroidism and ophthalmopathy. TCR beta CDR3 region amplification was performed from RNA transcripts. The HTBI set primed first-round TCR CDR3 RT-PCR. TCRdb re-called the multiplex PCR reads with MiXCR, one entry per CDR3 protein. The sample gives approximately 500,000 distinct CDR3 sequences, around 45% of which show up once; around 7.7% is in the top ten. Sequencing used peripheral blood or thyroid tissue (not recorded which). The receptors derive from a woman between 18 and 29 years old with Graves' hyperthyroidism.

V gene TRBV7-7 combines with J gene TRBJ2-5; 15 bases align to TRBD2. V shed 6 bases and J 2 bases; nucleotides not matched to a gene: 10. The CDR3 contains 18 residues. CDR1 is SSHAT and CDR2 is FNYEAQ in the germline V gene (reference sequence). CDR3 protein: CASSEAPGLAGGQETQYF. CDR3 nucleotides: TGTGCCAGCAGTGAAGCCCCGGGACTAGCGGGAGGACAAGAGACCCAGTACTTC.

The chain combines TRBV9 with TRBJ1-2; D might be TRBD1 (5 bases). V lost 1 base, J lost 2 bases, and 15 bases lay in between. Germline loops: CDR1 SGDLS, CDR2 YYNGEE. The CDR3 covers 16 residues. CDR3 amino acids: CASSVFGGEENYGYTF. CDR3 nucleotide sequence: TGTGCCAGCAGCGTATTCGGGGGAGAGGAGAACTATGGCTACACCTTC.

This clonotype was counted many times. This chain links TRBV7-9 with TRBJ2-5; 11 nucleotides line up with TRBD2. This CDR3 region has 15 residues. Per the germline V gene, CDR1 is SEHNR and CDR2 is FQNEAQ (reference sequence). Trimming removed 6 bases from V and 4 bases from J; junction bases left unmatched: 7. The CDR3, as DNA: TGTGCCAGCAGACAACTAGCGGGAGTGAGAGAGACCCAGTACTTC. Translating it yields CASRQLAGVRETQYF.

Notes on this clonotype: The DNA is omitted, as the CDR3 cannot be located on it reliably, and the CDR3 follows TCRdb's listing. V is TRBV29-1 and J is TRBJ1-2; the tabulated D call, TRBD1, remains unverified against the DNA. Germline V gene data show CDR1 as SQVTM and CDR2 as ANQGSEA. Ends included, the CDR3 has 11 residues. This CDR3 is CSVETGGYTFF.

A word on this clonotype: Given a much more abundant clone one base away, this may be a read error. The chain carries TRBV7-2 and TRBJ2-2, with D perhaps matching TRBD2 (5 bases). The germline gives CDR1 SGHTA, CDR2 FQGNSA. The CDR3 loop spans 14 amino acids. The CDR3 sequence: CASSLAQTTGKLFF. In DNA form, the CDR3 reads TGTGCCAGCAGCTTAGCGCAGACTACCGGGAAGCTGTTTTTT.

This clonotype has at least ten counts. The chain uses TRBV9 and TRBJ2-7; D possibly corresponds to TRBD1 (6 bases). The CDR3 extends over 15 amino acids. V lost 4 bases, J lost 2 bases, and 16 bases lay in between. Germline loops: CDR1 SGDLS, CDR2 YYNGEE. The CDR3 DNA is TGTGCCAGCAGCCCACTGGGGGCTTTCCCCTACGAGCAGTACTTC. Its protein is CASSPLGAFPYEQYF. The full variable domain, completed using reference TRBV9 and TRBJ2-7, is DSGVTQTPKHLITATGQRVTLRCSPRSGDLSVYWYQQSLDQGLQFLIQYYNGEERAKGNILERFSAQQFPDLHSELNLSSLELGDSALYFCASSPLGAFPYEQYFGPGTRLTVT.

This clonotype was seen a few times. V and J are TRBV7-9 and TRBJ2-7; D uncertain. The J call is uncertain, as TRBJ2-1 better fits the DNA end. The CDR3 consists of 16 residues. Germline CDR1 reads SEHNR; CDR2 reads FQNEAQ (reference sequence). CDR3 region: CASSSVGVDPYNEQFF. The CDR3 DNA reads TGTGCCAGCAGCTCAGTTGGGGTAGATCCCTACAATGAGCAGTTCTTC.

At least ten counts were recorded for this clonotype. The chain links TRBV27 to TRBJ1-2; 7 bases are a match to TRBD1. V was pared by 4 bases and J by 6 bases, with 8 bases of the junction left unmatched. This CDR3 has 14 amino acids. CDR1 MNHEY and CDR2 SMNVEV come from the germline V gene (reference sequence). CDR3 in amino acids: CASSSKGARDGYTF. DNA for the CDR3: TGTGCCAGCAGTTCTAAGGGGGCGCGAGATGGCTACACCTTC.

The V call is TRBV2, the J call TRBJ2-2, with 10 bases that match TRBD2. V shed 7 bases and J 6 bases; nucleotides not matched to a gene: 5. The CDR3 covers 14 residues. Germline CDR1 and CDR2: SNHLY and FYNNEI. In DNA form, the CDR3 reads TGTGCCAGCACCGAACTAGCGGGACCCGGGGAGCTGTTTTTT. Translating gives CASTELAGPGELFF.

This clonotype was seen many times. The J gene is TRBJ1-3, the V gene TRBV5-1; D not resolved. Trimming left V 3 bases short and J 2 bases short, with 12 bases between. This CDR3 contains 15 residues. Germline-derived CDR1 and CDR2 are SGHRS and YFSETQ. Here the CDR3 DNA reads TGCGCCAGCAGCTGGAGTGGGTCCGCTGGAAACACCATATATTTT. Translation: CASSWSGSAGNTIYF.

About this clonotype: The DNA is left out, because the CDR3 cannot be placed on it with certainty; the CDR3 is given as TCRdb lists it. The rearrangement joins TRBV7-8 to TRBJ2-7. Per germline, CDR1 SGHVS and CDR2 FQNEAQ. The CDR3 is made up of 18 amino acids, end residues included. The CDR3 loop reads CASSIYLCSVGEGHEQYF.

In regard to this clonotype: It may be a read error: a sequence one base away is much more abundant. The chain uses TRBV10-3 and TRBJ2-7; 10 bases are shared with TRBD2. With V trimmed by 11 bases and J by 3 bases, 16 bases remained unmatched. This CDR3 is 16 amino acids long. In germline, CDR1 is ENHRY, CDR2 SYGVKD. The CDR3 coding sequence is TGTGCCGGCAGTGACTTGGCTAGCGGGAGTCTCTACGAGCAGTACTTC. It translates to CAGSDLASGSLYEQYF.

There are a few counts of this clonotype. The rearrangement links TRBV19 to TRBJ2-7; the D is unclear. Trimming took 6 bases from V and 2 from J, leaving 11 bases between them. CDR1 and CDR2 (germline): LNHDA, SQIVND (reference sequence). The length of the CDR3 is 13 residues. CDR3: CASRSTETYEQYF. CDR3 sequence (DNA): TGTGCCAGTAGATCAACAGAAACCTACGAGCAGTACTTC.

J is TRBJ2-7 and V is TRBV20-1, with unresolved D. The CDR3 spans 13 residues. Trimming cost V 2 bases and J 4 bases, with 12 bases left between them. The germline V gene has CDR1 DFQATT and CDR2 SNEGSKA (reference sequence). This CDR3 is CSARRWVGYEQYF. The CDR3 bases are TGCAGTGCTAGACGATGGGTAGGGTACGAGCAGTACTTC.